Shown below are 17 T cell receptor beta chains from a single sample sequenced in a study of T cells in localized non-small cell lung cancer. Profiling relied on immunoSEQ multiplex PCR, and the TCRdb table lists in-frame clones only, not all of them. The sample carries fewer than 20,000 clones, 91% recorded once. The input for sequencing was peripheral blood, taken before any cancer treatment. The source of these receptors is a woman aged 35 to 75 with stage I lung adenocarcinoma.

This clone has only a few counts. CDR3 bases: TGCAGCGTTGAAGATAAACTAACGGGGAATGAGCAGTTCTTC. As protein: CSVEDKLTGNEQFF. This sequence joins TRBV29-1 and TRBJ2-1; tentative D call: TRBD2 (5 bases). The length of the CDR3 is 14 residues. Trimming shortened V by 0 bases and J by 7 bases, and 13 bases separated the two germline ends. Germline V gives CDR1 SQVTM, CDR2 ANQGSEA.

The V and J genes are TRBV6-6 and TRBJ1-5, with 9 bases that match TRBD1. The V and J ends lost 7 bases and 4 bases, in that order; junction bases with no gene match: 11. The length of the CDR3 is 16 residues. Germline-derived CDR1 and CDR2 are MNHNY and SVGAGI (reference sequence). The chain's CDR3 is CASTAPGQGPNQPQHF. The CDR3 DNA sequence: TGTGCCAGCACCGCCCCGGGACAGGGTCCTAATCAGCCCCAGCATTTT.

The genes are TRBV28 and TRBJ2-7; 14 positions match TRBD2. J lost 6 bases, V lost 5 bases, and 6 bases had no gene match. The CDR3 runs 15 residues. Per germline, CDR1 MDHEN and CDR2 SYDVKM. CDR3 bases: TGTGCCAGCAGTGCTCTGGGACTAGCGGGAGCCGAGCAGTACTTC. Translating it yields CASSALGLAGAEQYF. Variable domain in full (rest from reference TRBV28 and TRBJ2-7): DVKVTQSSRYLVKRTGEKVFLECVQDMDHENMFWYRQDPGLGLRLIYFSYDVKMKEKGDIPEGYSVSREKKERFSLILESASTNQTSMYLCASSALGLAGAEQYFGPGTRLTVT.

This sequence joins TRBV11-3 and TRBJ2-5; D remains ambiguous. CDR3 length equals 13 residues. Germline V gives CDR1 SGHNT, CDR2 YENEEA. Trimming stripped 1 base from V and 3 bases from J, with 6 bases between. The CDR3 spells CASSLGGKETQYF. CDR3 DNA sequence: TGTGCCAGCAGCTTAGGAGGCAAAGAGACCCAGTACTTC.

The V gene is TRBV29-1, the J gene TRBJ2-5; 11 bases are a match to TRBD1. This CDR3 has 14 amino acids. After removal of 7 bases from V and 4 bases from J, the junction contained 8 bases not matched to a gene. The germline CDR1 and CDR2 sequences are SQVTM and ANQGSEA. The DNA of the CDR3 is TGCAGCGCTGGACAGGGGGCAGGGGGAGAGACCCAGTACTTC. It encodes CSAGQGAGGETQYF.

The CDR3 sequence is CAIRRTGGNEKLFF. The CDR3 coding sequence is TGTGCCATACGAAGGACAGGGGGGAATGAAAAACTGTTTTTT. The chain combines TRBV27 with TRBJ1-4, with 10 bases matching TRBD1. This CDR3 is built from 14 residues. The germline V gene has CDR1 MNHEY and CDR2 SMNVEV (reference sequence). V lost 10 bases to trimming and J lost 5 bases; unmatched junction nucleotides: 7.

The chain uses TRBV2 and TRBJ1-5, with D possibly TRBD1 on 5 matching bases. This CDR3 region has 16 residues. The V end lost 4 bases, the J end lost 5 bases, and 18 bases lay between the germline ends. Looked up from germline, CDR1 is SNHLY and CDR2 is FYNNEI. CDR3 loop: CASSGAGGGIYQPQHF. The CDR3 DNA follows: TGTGCCAGCAGTGGGGCTGGGGGGGGGATATATCAGCCCCAGCATTTT.

This sequence joins TRBV19 and TRBJ1-3, with D possibly being TRBD1 (5 bases). Germline lookup yields CDR1 LNHDA and CDR2 SQIVND (reference sequence). V gave up 4 bases and J gave up 4 bases, with 11 bases separating them. The CDR3 runs to 14 residues. CDR3 DNA sequence: TGTGCCAGTAGTAGCGAGGGGCTCGGAAACACCATATATTTT. This translates into CASSSEGLGNTIYF.

V gene TRBV6-5 combines with J gene TRBJ1-2, with 8 bases fitting TRBD1. V shed 0 bases, J shed 4 bases, and the junction held 1 base outside the gene matches. The germline V gene has CDR1 MNHEY and CDR2 SVGAGI. The CDR3 sequence is 14 residues long. CDR3 nucleotides: TGTGCCAGCAGTTACTCTGGACAGGGCTATGGCTACACCTTC. This codes for CASSYSGQGYGYTF.

A single count supports this clone. This sequence joins TRBV5-1 and TRBJ2-1; 9 nucleotides agree with TRBD2. The ends lost 0 bases at V and 4 bases at J; junction bases unmatched: 14. Germline CDR1 SGHRS, CDR2 YFSETQ. The CDR3 length is 19 residues. CDR3 nucleotide sequence: TGCGCCAGCAGCTTGGAACTCCTTTTTGCTAGCGGGAATTACAATGAGCAGTTCTTC. This translates into CASSLELLFASGNYNEQFF.

The chain is built from TRBV11-2 and TRBJ2-7, with D unclear. This CDR3 region has 15 residues. V was trimmed by 5 bases and J by 0 bases, leaving 14 bases between them. Looked up from germline, CDR1 is SGHAT and CDR2 is FQNNGV. CDR3 DNA: TGTGCCAGCAGCCGAAACGTGCGGAGCTCCTACGAGCAGTACTTC. This gives the protein CASSRNVRSSYEQYF.

This clone was recorded a few times. The V call is TRBV4-1, the J call TRBJ1-3; D remains unclear. This CDR3 contains 16 residues. The germline V gene encodes CDR1 MGHRA and CDR2 YSYEKL. The V end lost 1 base, the J end lost 0 bases, and 10 bases lay between the germline ends. The chain's CDR3 is CASSQGHQISGNTIYF. The DNA for the CDR3 is TGCGCCAGCAGCCAAGGGCACCAAATCTCTGGAAACACCATATATTTT.

This clone was seen more than once but under ten times. The chain couples TRBV2 to TRBJ2-6; 11 nucleotides align to TRBD2. The germline gives CDR1 SNHLY, CDR2 FYNNEI. The CDR3 has 16 amino acids. The V and J ends lost 4 bases and 4 bases, in that order; junction bases with no gene match: 3. The CDR3 is CASSVAGGSGANVLTF. CDR3 nucleotide sequence: TGTGCCAGCAGTGTAGCGGGAGGGTCCGGGGCCAACGTCCTGACTTTC.

The chain has TRBV11-1 and TRBJ2-2, with D tentatively TRBD1 (5 bases). This CDR3 region has 14 residues. CDR1 is SGHAT and CDR2 is FQDESV in the germline V gene (reference sequence). The V end was cut by 0 bases, the J end by 4 bases, with 6 bases between. CDR3 protein: CASSLATATGELFF. CDR3 DNA sequence: TGTGCCAGCAGCTTAGCGACAGCCACCGGGGAGCTGTTTTTT.

The genes are TRBV9 and TRBJ1-1; D is possibly TRBD1 (5 bases). Germline V gives CDR1 SGDLS, CDR2 YYNGEE. This CDR3 is 15 amino acids long. Trimming left V 4 bases short and J 2 bases short, with 15 bases between. CDR3 in amino acids: CASSPTAQGNTEAFF. Written as DNA, the CDR3 is TGTGCCAGCAGCCCCACGGCGCAGGGAAACACTGAAGCTTTCTTT.

The CDR3 DNA sequence: TGTGCCAGTAAACCCGGGACGAGCTCCTACAATGAGCAGTTCTTC. This translates into CASKPGTSSYNEQFF. This sequence joins TRBV19 and TRBJ2-1; the D gene could be TRBD1 or TRBD2 (5 bases each). This CDR3 region has 15 residues. Trimming took 7 bases from V and 0 from J, leaving 13 bases between them. Germline V CDR1 and CDR2: LNHDA, SQIVND (reference sequence).

The chain is built from TRBV7-9 and TRBJ2-1, with 9 bases that match TRBD1. The CDR3 covers 17 residues. Losses at the gene ends were 1 base for V and 5 bases for J; bases not matched to a gene: 9. CDR1 SEHNR and CDR2 FQNEAQ come from the germline V gene (reference sequence). CDR3 in amino acids: CASSLGLGTGMNNEQFF. The DNA for the CDR3 is TGTGCCAGCAGCTTAGGGTTGGGGACAGGGATGAACAATGAGCAGTTCTTC. The whole variable domain, filled in from reference TRBV7-9 and TRBJ2-1, reads DTGVSQNPRHKITKRGQNVTFRCDPISEHNRLYWYRQTLGQGPEFLTYFQNEAQLEKSRLLSDRFSAERPKGSFSTLEIQRTEQGDSAMYLCASSLGLGTGMNNEQFFGPGTRLTVL.